The next 32 T cell receptor beta chains were all read from a single sample in a study of neoadjuvant anti-PD-1 for oral cavity cancer. Here immunoSEQ multiplex PCR was the method, and the copy in TCRdb shows in-frame clones only, minus some. The sample consists of 7,000 or so clones, just under 75% of them appearing once. The sample in question was PBMCs, obtained before nivolumab (anti-PD-1) treatment. The receptors were gathered from a person aged 40 to 85 with oral cavity squamous cell carcinoma.

Only a few counts were recorded for this clone. This rearrangement joins TRBV7-2 to TRBJ1-2; a possible D gene is TRBD1 (6 bases). This CDR3 has 16 amino acids. V gave up 5 bases and J gave up 7 bases, with 23 bases separating them. Germline loops: CDR1 SGHTA, CDR2 FQGNSA. The CDR3: CASSPPVGGGHLGYTF. The DNA for the CDR3 is TGTGCCAGCAGCCCCCCCGTCGGGGGCGGCCATCTTGGCTACACCTTC.

This chain connects TRBV7-2 to TRBJ1-2; D call uncertain. This CDR3 is built from 13 residues. The germline V gene encodes CDR1 SGHTA and CDR2 FQGNSA. V was cut by 7 bases and J by 1 base, with 10 bases left in between. Here the CDR3 reads CASTPQVNYGYTF. CDR3 sequence (DNA): TGTGCCAGCACCCCCCAGGTTAACTATGGCTACACCTTC.

The genes are TRBV7-8 and TRBJ1-3; D unresolved. The CDR3 is 15 amino acids. Germline V gives CDR1 SGHVS, CDR2 FQNEAQ. The V end was cut by 0 bases, the J end by 0 bases, with 6 bases between. In nucleotides, the CDR3 is TGTGCCAGCAGCTTAGCTGGTAGCTCTGGAAACACCATATATTTT. This sequence encodes CASSLAGSSGNTIYF.

This clone turned up a few times. This chain uses TRBV7-9 with TRBJ1-6, with D possibly matching TRBD1 (5 bases). The V end lost 3 bases, the J end lost 1 base, and 13 bases lay between the germline ends. From germline, CDR1 is SEHNR and CDR2 FQNEAQ (reference sequence). The length of the CDR3 is 17 residues. The CDR3 bases are TGTGCCAGCAGCTTCTCGCTAGGGGATTCCTATAATTCACCCCTCCACTTT. Translation gives CASSFSLGDSYNSPLHF.

This clone was counted once. The J gene is TRBJ1-1, the V gene TRBV4-1; the D is unclear. The CDR3 runs to 15 residues. Trimming removed 3 bases at V and 1 base at J, with 12 bases between. Germline CDR1 reads MGHRA; CDR2 reads YSYEKL. The CDR3 sequence: CASSHPGRWNTEAFF. In nucleotides, the CDR3 is TGCGCCAGCAGCCACCCAGGACGGTGGAACACTGAAGCTTTCTTT.

This clone was observed once. The rearrangement joins TRBV5-8 to TRBJ1-4, with TRBD1 matching 10 bases. The CDR3 contains 14 residues. The J segment lost 9 bases and the V segment lost 4 bases, leaving 6 bases of the junction unmatched. Germline V lookup: CDR1 SGHTS, CDR2 YDEGEE. The CDR3, as DNA: TGTGCCAGCAGCCTGCGGACAGGGGGGAAAAAACTGTTTTTT. This gives the protein CASSLRTGGKKLFF.

The genes are TRBV19 and TRBJ1-1; D call uncertain. V was clipped by 6 bases and J by 7 bases, with 12 bases between them. The germline V gene has CDR1 LNHDA and CDR2 SQIVND (reference sequence). This CDR3 comprises 12 residues. The DNA for the CDR3 is TGTGCCAGTAGGCGCGGGTTGTTTGAAGCTTTCTTT. Its translation is CASRRGLFEAFF.

The chain employs TRBV19 and TRBJ1-4; D is ambiguous. The germline V gene encodes CDR1 LNHDA and CDR2 SQIVND (reference sequence). The CDR3 has 14 residues. The V end was cut by 3 bases, the J end by 0 bases, with 5 bases between. The CDR3 sequence: CASSMRATNEKLFF. In nucleotides, the CDR3 is TGTGCCAGTAGTATGCGGGCAACTAATGAAAAACTGTTTTTT. Together with reference TRBV19 and TRBJ1-4, the CDR3 gives the full variable domain: DGGITQSPKYLFRKEGQNVTLSCEQNLNHDAMYWYRQDPGQGLRLIYYSQIVNDFQKGDIAEGYSVSREKKESFPLTVTSAQKNPTAFYLCASSMRATNEKLFFGSGTQLSVL.

This CDR3 reads CASSLGLAGVEQFF. In DNA form, the CDR3 reads TGCGCCAGCAGCTTGGGTCTAGCGGGGGTTGAGCAGTTCTTC. The chain uses TRBV5-1 and TRBJ2-1, with TRBD2 matching 10 bases. The CDR3 contains 14 residues. Germline V CDR1 and CDR2: SGHRS, YFSETQ. J gave up 9 bases and V 0 bases, and 3 bases lay outside the gene matches.

The CDR3 DNA reads TGTGCCAGCAGCTGGAGGGGGCCGAAAGATCAGCCCCAGCATTTT. Encoded protein: CASSWRGPKDQPQHF. This sequence joins TRBV7-2 and TRBJ1-5, with 7 bases aligning to TRBD1. The germline gives CDR1 SGHTA, CDR2 FQGNSA. V was clipped by 4 bases and J by 5 bases; unmatched bases: 8. The CDR3 has 15 residues.

V and J are TRBV19 and TRBJ1-6; TRBD1 might be the D (5 bases). The ends were cut back, 6 bases at V and 2 bases at J, with 14 bases in the middle. The CDR3 has 16 amino acids. The germline CDR1 and CDR2 sequences are LNHDA and SQIVND (reference sequence). The CDR3, as DNA: TGTGCCAGTAGGGAGACAGCCAATACCTATAATTCACCCCTCCACTTT. This translates into CASRETANTYNSPLHF.

This CDR3 is CASSIGPPGWNNSPLHF. The CDR3 nucleotides are TGTGCCAGTAGTATAGGACCCCCGGGCTGGAATAATTCACCCCTCCACTTT. The V call is TRBV19, the J call TRBJ1-6, with D hard to call. With 1 base removed from V and 5 bases from J, the gap between germline ends came to 15 bases. Per the germline V gene, CDR1 is LNHDA and CDR2 is SQIVND (reference sequence). This CDR3 region has 17 residues.

This chain connects TRBV7-2 to TRBJ1-6; the D is unclear. There are 15 residues in the CDR3. Looked up from germline, CDR1 is SGHTA and CDR2 is FQGNSA. V was clipped by 5 bases and J by 5 bases, with 13 bases between them. The CDR3 here is CASSPQTQHNSPLHF. The DNA of the CDR3 is TGTGCCAGCAGCCCCCAGACACAACATAATTCACCCCTCCACTTT.

The CDR3 sequence: CASSQNTDTEAFF. The CDR3 bases are TGTGCCAGCAGCCAAAATACAGACACTGAAGCTTTCTTT. V is TRBV11-3 and J is TRBJ1-1, with D unclear. The CDR3 contains 13 residues. Per germline, CDR1 SGHNT and CDR2 YENEEA. V was trimmed by 5 bases and J by 3 bases, leaving 10 bases between them.

The chain combines TRBV7-2 with TRBJ1-1; D remains unclear. Per the germline V gene, CDR1 is SGHTA and CDR2 is FQGNSA. The CDR3 is made up of 11 amino acids. Trimming left V 5 bases short and J 3 bases short, with 4 bases between. CDR3 DNA sequence: TGTGCCAGCAGCCTCCACACTGAAGCTTTCTTT. It codes for CASSLHTEAFF.

V is TRBV25-1 and J is TRBJ1-1, with a possible D match to TRBD1 (6 bases). The CDR3 covers 15 residues. CDR1 MGHDK and CDR2 SYGVNS come from the germline V gene. V lost 5 bases to trimming and J lost 1 base, with 14 bases between them. The CDR3 coding sequence is TGTGCCAGCAGTTCTCTGGGGGCCGAGAACACTGAAGCTTTCTTT. Protein: CASSSLGAENTEAFF. The entire variable domain, with the rest obtained from reference TRBV25-1 and TRBJ1-1, is as follows: EADIYQTPRYLVIGTGKKITLECSQTMGHDKMYWYQQDPGMELHLIHYSYGVNSTEKGDLSSESTVSRIRTEHFPLTLESARPSHTSQYLCASSSLGAENTEAFFGQGTRLTVV.

The CDR3 is CASSLQGNTEAFF. CDR3 DNA sequence: TGTGCCAGCAGCCTACAGGGGAACACTGAAGCTTTCTTT. The J gene is TRBJ1-1, the V gene TRBV14; TRBD1 might be the D (6 bases). Per the germline V gene, CDR1 is SGHDN and CDR2 is FVKESK. CDR3 length: 13 residues. The ends were cut back, 4 bases at V and 1 base at J, with 7 bases in the middle.

CDR3 in amino acids: CASSTGPRYEQYF. Here the CDR3 DNA reads TGTGCCAGCAGCACAGGACCTCGCTACGAGCAGTACTTC. The chain carries TRBV7-2 and TRBJ2-7; D is perhaps TRBD1 (5 bases). V was pared by 5 bases and J by 3 bases, with 11 bases between. The germline V gene encodes CDR1 SGHTA and CDR2 FQGNSA. The CDR3 sequence is 13 residues long.

This chain uses TRBV7-8 with TRBJ2-1, with 7 bases fitting TRBD2. V lost 4 bases, J lost 3 bases, and 18 bases stayed unmatched. Germline V gives CDR1 SGHVS, CDR2 FQNEAQ. The CDR3 runs 19 residues. The CDR3 protein is CASSSQRGAGRGNYNEQFF. CDR3 bases: TGTGCCAGCAGCTCCCAGAGGGGAGCGGGGCGGGGGAACTACAATGAGCAGTTCTTC.

The J gene is TRBJ2-2, the V gene TRBV4-3; TRBD1 agrees at 7 bases. The CDR3 covers 17 residues. Trimming took 2 bases from V and 4 from J; bases not matched to a gene: 10. Per the germline V gene, CDR1 is LGHNA and CDR2 is YSLEER. CDR3: CASSQRAQGDITGELFF. CDR3 sequence (DNA): TGCGCCAGCAGCCAAAGGGCCCAGGGGGATATCACCGGGGAGCTGTTTTTT.

The V and J genes are TRBV13 and TRBJ1-2; the D gene is possibly TRBD1 (5 bases). From germline, CDR1 is PRHDT and CDR2 FYEKMQ (reference sequence). Trimming removed 5 bases from V and 0 bases from J, with 13 bases in between. The CDR3 has 15 amino acids. The CDR3 region has the DNA TGTGCCAGCAGCCGCAGACAGTTAACTAACTATGGCTACACCTTC. Translated: CASSRRQLTNYGYTF.

The rearrangement joins TRBV19 to TRBJ2-1; D possibly matches TRBD1 or TRBD2 (5 bases each). The V and J ends lost 2 bases and 5 bases respectively, with 19 bases between them. From germline, CDR1 is LNHDA and CDR2 SQIVND (reference sequence). CDR3 length equals 17 residues. CDR3 residues: CASSIFLGQPGHNEQFF. CDR3 DNA sequence: TGTGCCAGTAGTATATTCTTGGGCCAGCCGGGGCACAATGAGCAGTTCTTC.

The chain has TRBV19 and TRBJ2-7; 8 nucleotides line up with TRBD2. The CDR3 totals 15 residues. Trimming took 4 bases from V and 1 from J; bases not matched to a gene: 6. In germline, CDR1 is LNHDA, CDR2 SQIVND (reference sequence). The CDR3 DNA reads TGTGCCAGTAGTAAACGACTAGCGAATTCCTACGAGCAGTACTTC. This gives the protein CASSKRLANSYEQYF.

This clone was counted between two and nine times. This chain links TRBV6-1 with TRBJ1-3; TRBD1 is a possible D gene (6 bases). V was trimmed by 6 bases and J by 4 bases, leaving 16 bases between them. Germline V gene sequence: CDR1 MNHNS, CDR2 SASEGT. This CDR3 has 15 amino acids. CDR3 nucleotide sequence: TGTGCCAGCAGCGCTTATCAGCAGGGGGGAAACACCATATATTTT. Amino acid sequence: CASSAYQQGGNTIYF.

In its sample, this clone was seen a few times. The chain has TRBV6-4 and TRBJ2-2; no firm D call. Deletions cut 0 bases from V and 3 bases from J, with 2 bases between. The CDR3 sequence is 13 residues long. Germline CDR1 MRHNA, CDR2 SNTAGT. CDR3 nucleotide sequence: TGTGCCAGCAGTGACTCAGACACCGGGGAGCTGTTTTTT. The encoded protein is CASSDSDTGELFF.

The rearrangement links TRBV4-1 to TRBJ1-5; possible D gene TRBD1, 5 bases. Germline lookup yields CDR1 MGHRA and CDR2 YSYEKL. This CDR3 region has 13 residues. The V end was cut by 4 bases, the J end by 3 bases, with 7 bases between. The CDR3 DNA reads as TGCGCCAGCAGCCGGGACCTCAATCAGCCCCAGCATTTT. Translated: CASSRDLNQPQHF.

The genes are TRBV9 and TRBJ2-1, with D unclear. The V end was cut by 0 bases, the J end by 1 base, with 8 bases between. This CDR3 spans 15 amino acids. Germline V gene lookup returns CDR1 SGDLS and CDR2 YYNGEE. CDR3 sequence: CASSVDGDSYNEQFF. CDR3 DNA: TGTGCCAGCAGCGTAGATGGAGATTCCTACAATGAGCAGTTCTTC.

This clone has only one observation. J is TRBJ1-3 and V is TRBV28; D not resolved. Trimming shortened V by 5 bases and J by 4 bases, and 12 bases separated the two germline ends. Germline-derived CDR1 and CDR2 are MDHEN and SYDVKM. This CDR3 contains 14 residues. The CDR3 nucleotides read TGTGCCAGCAGTGCGAGGTTAAGAGGAAACACCATATATTTT. It specifies CASSARLRGNTIYF.

The genes are TRBV5-1 and TRBJ1-4, with unresolved D. The CDR3 is made up of 16 amino acids. In germline, CDR1 is SGHRS, CDR2 YFSETQ. Trimming removed 0 bases at V and 0 bases at J, with 9 bases between. CDR3 coding DNA: TGCGCCAGCAGCTTGGAAACGGCGACAACTAATGAAAAACTGTTTTTT. This translates into CASSLETATTNEKLFF. Filled out from reference TRBV5-1 and TRBJ1-4, the complete variable domain reads KAGVTQTPRYLIKTRGQQVTLSCSPISGHRSVSWYQQTPGQGLQFLFEYFSETQRNKGNFPGRFSGRQFSNSRSEMNVSTLELGDSALYLCASSLETATTNEKLFFGSGTQLSVL.

The chain joins TRBV27 to TRBJ2-7; the D call may be TRBD1 or TRBD2 (5 bases each). The germline V gene encodes CDR1 MNHEY and CDR2 SMNVEV (reference sequence). The CDR3 covers 14 residues. V gave up 2 bases and J gave up 6 bases, with 14 bases separating them. This CDR3 is CASSLDGARPEQYF. CDR3 DNA: TGTGCCAGCAGTTTAGACGGGGCCCGCCCCGAGCAGTACTTC.

The V gene is TRBV19, the J gene TRBJ1-6; 8 bases match TRBD1. In germline, CDR1 is LNHDA, CDR2 SQIVND (reference sequence). The CDR3 covers 15 residues. V gave up 5 bases and J gave up 7 bases; unmatched junction bases: 7. As DNA, the CDR3 is TGTGCCAGTAGTGAAGGACAGGGTAACAATTCACCCCTCCACTTT. It translates to CASSEGQGNNSPLHF.

The gene calls are TRBV11-3 and TRBJ2-1; 9 positions agree with TRBD1. The trim removed 3 bases at V and 1 base at J, leaving 4 bases unmatched. Germline loops: CDR1 SGHNT, CDR2 YENEEA. This CDR3 comprises 16 residues. The CDR3 is CASSLTGGKSYNEQFF. The DNA of the CDR3 is TGTGCCAGCAGCTTGACAGGGGGTAAATCCTACAATGAGCAGTTCTTC.